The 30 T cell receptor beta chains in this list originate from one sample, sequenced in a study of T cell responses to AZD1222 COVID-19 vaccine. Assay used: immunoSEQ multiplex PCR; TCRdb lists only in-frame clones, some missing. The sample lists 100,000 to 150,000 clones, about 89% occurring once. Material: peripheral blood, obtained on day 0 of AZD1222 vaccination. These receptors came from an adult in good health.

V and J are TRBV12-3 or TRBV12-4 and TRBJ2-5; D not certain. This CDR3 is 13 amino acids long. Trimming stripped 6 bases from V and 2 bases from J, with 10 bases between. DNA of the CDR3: TGTGCCAGCAGGCCGGTTGGACAAGAGACCCAGTACTTC. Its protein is CASRPVGQETQYF.

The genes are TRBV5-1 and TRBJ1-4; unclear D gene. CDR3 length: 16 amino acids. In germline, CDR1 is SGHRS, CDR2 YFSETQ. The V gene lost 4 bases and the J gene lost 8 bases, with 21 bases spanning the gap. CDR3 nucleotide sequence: TGCGCCAGCAGCGCTGGGATAGGGATCGTTGGGGAAAAACTGTTTTTT. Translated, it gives CASSAGIGIVGEKLFF.

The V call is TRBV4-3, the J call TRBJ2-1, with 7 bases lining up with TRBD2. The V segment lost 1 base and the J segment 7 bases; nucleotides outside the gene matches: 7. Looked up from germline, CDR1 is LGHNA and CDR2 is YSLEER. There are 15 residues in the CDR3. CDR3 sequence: CASSQVSSGLNEQFF. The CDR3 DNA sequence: TGCGCCAGCAGCCAAGTTTCTAGCGGATTGAATGAGCAGTTCTTC.

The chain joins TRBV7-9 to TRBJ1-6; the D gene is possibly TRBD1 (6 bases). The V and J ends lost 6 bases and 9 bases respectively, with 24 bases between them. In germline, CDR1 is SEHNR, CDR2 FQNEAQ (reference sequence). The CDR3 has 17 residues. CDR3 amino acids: CASRPEGGAGGGSPLHF. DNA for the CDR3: TGTGCCAGCAGGCCCGAGGGGGGCGCCGGAGGTGGTTCACCCCTCCACTTT.

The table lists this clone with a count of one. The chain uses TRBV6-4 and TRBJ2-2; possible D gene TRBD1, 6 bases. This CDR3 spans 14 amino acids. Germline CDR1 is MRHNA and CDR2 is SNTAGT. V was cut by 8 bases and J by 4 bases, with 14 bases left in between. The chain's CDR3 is CASSQGSGTGELFF. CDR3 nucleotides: TGTGCCAGCTCTCAGGGGTCGGGCACCGGGGAGCTGTTTTTT.

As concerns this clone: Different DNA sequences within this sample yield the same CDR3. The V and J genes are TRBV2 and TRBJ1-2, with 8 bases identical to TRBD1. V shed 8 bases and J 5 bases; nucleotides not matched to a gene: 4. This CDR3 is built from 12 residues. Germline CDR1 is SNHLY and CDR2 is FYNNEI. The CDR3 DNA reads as TGTGCCAGCGGACAGGGCGGGTATGGCTACACCTTC. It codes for CASGQGGYGYTF.

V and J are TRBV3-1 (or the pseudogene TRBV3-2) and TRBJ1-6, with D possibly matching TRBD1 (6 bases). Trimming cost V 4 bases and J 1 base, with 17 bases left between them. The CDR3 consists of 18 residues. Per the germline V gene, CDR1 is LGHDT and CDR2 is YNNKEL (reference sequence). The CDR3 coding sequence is TGTGCCAGCAGCCCAGGGGCTCCCGGAGGTTCCTATAATTCACCCCTCCACTTT. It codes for CASSPGAPGGSYNSPLHF.

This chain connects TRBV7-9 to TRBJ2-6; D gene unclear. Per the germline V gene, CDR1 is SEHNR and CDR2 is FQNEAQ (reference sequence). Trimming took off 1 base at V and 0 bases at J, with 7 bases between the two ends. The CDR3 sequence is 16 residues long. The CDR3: CASSLEASSGANVLTF. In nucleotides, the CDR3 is TGTGCCAGCAGCTTAGAAGCAAGCTCTGGGGCCAACGTCCTGACTTTC.

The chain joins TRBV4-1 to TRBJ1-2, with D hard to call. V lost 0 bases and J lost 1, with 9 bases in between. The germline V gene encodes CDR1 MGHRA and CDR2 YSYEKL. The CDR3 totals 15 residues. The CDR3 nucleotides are TGCGCCAGCAGCCAAGAAACCTCTCTTAACTATGGCTACACCTTC. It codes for CASSQETSLNYGYTF.

The CDR3 nucleotides read TGTGCCAGCAGCTTCCGGGACAGCGCTTCCTATGGCTACACCTTC. It translates to CASSFRDSASYGYTF. V is TRBV7-8 and J is TRBJ1-2; 7 bases align to TRBD1. CDR3 size: 15 residues. In germline, CDR1 is SGHVS, CDR2 FQNEAQ. Trimming at V came to 3 bases and at J to 4 bases, leaving 8 bases not matched to a gene.

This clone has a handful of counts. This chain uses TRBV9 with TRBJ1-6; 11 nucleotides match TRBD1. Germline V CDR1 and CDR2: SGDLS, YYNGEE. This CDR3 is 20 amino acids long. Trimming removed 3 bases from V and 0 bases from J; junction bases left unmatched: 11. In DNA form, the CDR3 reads TGTGCCAGCAGCGCCCGTGGGGACAGGGGGAGAAGCTCCTATAATTCACCCCTCCACTTT. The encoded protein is CASSARGDRGRSSYNSPLHF.

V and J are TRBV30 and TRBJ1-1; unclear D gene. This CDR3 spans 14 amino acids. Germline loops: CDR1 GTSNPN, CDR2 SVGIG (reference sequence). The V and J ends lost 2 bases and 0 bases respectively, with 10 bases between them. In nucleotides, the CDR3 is TGTGCCTGGAGTACAGATAGTATGAACACTGAAGCTTTCTTT. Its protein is CAWSTDSMNTEAFF.

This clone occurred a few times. CDR3 sequence: CASSPARDTQYF. The DNA for the CDR3 is TGTGCCAGCAGTCCGGCCCGCGATACGCAGTATTTT. The V gene is TRBV11-2, the J gene TRBJ2-3, with D uncertain. The CDR3 loop spans 12 amino acids. Deletions cut 6 bases from V and 6 bases from J, with 10 bases between. From germline, CDR1 is SGHAT and CDR2 FQNNGV.

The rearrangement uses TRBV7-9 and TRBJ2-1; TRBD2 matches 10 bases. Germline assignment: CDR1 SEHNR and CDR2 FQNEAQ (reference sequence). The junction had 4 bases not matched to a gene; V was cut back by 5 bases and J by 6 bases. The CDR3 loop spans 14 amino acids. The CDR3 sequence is CASSATSGVNEQFF. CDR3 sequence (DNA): TGTGCCAGCAGCGCTACTAGCGGGGTCAATGAGCAGTTCTTC.

The CDR3, as DNA: TGTGCCAGCAGCCAAGATGCCAGGGTGGACTATGGCTACACCTTC. Residues: CASSQDARVDYGYTF. This chain links TRBV3-1 (or the pseudogene TRBV3-2) with TRBJ1-2; the D gene is possibly TRBD1 (5 bases). Between the trimmed V and J ends, which lost 0 bases and 3 bases, there was a span of 11 bases. The germline CDR1 and CDR2 sequences are LGHDT and YNNKEL (reference sequence). This CDR3 has 15 residues.

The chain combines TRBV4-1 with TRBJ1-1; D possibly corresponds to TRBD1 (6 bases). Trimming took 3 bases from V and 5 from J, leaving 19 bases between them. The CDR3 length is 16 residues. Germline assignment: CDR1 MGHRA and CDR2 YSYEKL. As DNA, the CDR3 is TGCGCCAGCAGCCACACCCTCGAATGGGGGGCAACTGAAGCTTTCTTT. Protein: CASSHTLEWGATEAFF.

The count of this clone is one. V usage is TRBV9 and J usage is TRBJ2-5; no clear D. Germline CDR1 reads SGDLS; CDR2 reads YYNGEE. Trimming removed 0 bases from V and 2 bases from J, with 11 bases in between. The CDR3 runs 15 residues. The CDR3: CASSVGIPTQETQYF. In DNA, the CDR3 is TGTGCCAGCAGCGTAGGAATTCCAACTCAAGAGACCCAGTACTTC.

The CDR3 loop reads CASSDRDRPQRCGYTF. In DNA, the CDR3 is TGTGCCAGCAGTGACCGGGACAGGCCCCAGAGGTGTGGCTACACCTTC. The chain is built from TRBV6-4 and TRBJ1-2, with TRBD1 matching over 8 bases. Germline CDR1 reads MRHNA; CDR2 reads SNTAGT. J was trimmed by 7 bases and V by 2 bases; bases with no gene match: 12. The CDR3 covers 16 residues.

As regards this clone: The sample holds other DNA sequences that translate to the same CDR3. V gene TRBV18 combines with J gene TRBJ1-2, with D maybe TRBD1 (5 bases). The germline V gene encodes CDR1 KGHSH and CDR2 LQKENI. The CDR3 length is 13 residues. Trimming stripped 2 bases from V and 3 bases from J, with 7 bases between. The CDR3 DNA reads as TGTGCCAGCTCACCAGGGACGGACTATGGCTACACCTTC. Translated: CASSPGTDYGYTF.

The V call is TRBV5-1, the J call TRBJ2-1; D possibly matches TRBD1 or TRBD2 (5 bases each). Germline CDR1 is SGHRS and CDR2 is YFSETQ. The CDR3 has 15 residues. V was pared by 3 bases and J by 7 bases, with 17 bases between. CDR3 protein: CASSYLTGLQNEQFF. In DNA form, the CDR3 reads TGCGCCAGCAGCTACTTAACGGGGCTTCAGAATGAGCAGTTCTTC. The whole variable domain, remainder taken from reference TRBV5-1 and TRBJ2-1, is KAGVTQTPRYLIKTRGQQVTLSCSPISGHRSVSWYQQTPGQGLQFLFEYFSETQRNKGNFPGRFSGRQFSNSRSEMNVSTLELGDSALYLCASSYLTGLQNEQFFGPGTRLTVL.

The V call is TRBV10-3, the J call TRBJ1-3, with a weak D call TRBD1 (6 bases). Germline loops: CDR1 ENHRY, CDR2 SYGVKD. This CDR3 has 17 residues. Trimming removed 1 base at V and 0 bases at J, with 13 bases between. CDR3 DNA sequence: TGTGCCATCAGTGAGTATGGCAGGGGAAACTCTGGAAACACCATATATTTT. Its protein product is CAISEYGRGNSGNTIYF.

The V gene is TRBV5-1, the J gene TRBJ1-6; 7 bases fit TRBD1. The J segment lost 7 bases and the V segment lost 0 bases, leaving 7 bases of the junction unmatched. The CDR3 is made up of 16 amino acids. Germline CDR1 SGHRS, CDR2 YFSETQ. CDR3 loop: CASSLDRGPGNSPLHF. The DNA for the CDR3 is TGCGCCAGCAGCTTGGACAGGGGACCCGGGAATTCACCCCTCCACTTT.

The CDR3 region has the DNA TGTGCCAGCACCGGCCCGGGGCGGGGGTTCTACAATGAGCAGTTCTTC. Translating it yields CASTGPGRGFYNEQFF. The V call is TRBV7-2, the J call TRBJ2-1; 7 bases align to TRBD2. The CDR3 contains 16 residues. After removal of 7 bases from V and 3 bases from J, the junction contained 12 bases not matched to a gene. In germline, CDR1 is SGHTA, CDR2 FQGNSA.

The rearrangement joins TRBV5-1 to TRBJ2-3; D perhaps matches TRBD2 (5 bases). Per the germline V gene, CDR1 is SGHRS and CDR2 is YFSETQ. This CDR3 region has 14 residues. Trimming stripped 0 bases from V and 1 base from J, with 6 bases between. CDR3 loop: CASSLGSGTDTQYF. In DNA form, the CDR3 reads TGCGCCAGCAGCTTGGGTAGCGGCACAGATACGCAGTATTTT. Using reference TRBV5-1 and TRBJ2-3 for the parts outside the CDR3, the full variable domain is KAGVTQTPRYLIKTRGQQVTLSCSPISGHRSVSWYQQTPGQGLQFLFEYFSETQRNKGNFPGRFSGRQFSNSRSEMNVSTLELGDSALYLCASSLGSGTDTQYFGPGTRLTVL.

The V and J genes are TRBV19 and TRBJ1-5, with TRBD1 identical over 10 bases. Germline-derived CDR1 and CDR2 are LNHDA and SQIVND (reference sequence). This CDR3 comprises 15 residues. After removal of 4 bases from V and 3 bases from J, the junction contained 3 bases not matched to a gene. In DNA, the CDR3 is TGTGCCAGTAGTAGGGGACAGGGGAACAATCAGCCCCAGCATTTT. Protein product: CASSRGQGNNQPQHF.

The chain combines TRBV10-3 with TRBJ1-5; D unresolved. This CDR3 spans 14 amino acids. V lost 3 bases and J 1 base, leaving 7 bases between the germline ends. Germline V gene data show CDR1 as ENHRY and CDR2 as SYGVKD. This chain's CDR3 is CAISDQASNQPQHF. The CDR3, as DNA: TGTGCCATCAGTGATCAGGCAAGCAATCAGCCCCAGCATTTT.

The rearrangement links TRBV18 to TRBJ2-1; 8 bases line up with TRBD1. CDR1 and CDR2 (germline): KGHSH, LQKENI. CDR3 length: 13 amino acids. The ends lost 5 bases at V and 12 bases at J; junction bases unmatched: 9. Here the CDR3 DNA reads TGTGCCAGCTCATGGACAGGGCCCATGTGGCAGTTCTTC. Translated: CASSWTGPMWQFF. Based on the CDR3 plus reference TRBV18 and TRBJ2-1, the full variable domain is NAGVMQNPRHLVRRRGQEARLRCSPMKGHSHVYWYRQLPEEGLKFMVYLQKENIIDESGMPKERFSAEFPKEGPSILRIQQVVRGDSAAYFCASSWTGPMWQFFGPGTRLTVL.

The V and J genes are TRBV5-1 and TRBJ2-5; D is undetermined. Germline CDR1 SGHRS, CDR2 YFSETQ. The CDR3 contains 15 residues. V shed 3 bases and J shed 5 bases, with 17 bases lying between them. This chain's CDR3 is CASSSTGPGWETQYF. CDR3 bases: TGCGCCAGCAGCTCGACCGGGCCCGGGTGGGAGACCCAGTACTTC. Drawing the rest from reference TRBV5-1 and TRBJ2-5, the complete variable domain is KAGVTQTPRYLIKTRGQQVTLSCSPISGHRSVSWYQQTPGQGLQFLFEYFSETQRNKGNFPGRFSGRQFSNSRSEMNVSTLELGDSALYLCASSSTGPGWETQYFGPGTRLLVL.

CDR3 sequence (DNA): TGCAGCGTTGAAAAAAGGCAGGCAGCGGGATACACCTTC. It specifies CSVEKRQAAGYTF. V usage is TRBV29-1 and J usage is TRBJ1-2; no firm D call. V was pared by 2 bases and J by 11 bases, with 18 bases between. The germline V gene encodes CDR1 SQVTM and CDR2 ANQGSEA. This CDR3 is 13 amino acids long.

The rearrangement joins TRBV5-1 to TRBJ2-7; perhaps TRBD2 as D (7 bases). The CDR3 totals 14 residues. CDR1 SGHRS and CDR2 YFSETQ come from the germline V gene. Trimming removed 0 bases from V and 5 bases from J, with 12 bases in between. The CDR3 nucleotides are TGCGCCAGCAGCTTGGAGGGGGGGCGGAACGAGCAGTACTTC. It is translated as CASSLEGGRNEQYF. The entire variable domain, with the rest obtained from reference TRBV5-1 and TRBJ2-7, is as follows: KAGVTQTPRYLIKTRGQQVTLSCSPISGHRSVSWYQQTPGQGLQFLFEYFSETQRNKGNFPGRFSGRQFSNSRSEMNVSTLELGDSALYLCASSLEGGRNEQYFGPGTRLTVT.